These 3 T cell receptor beta chains were sequenced from one sample in a study of T cell repertoires in cytomegalovirus infection. For these TCRs, the target antigens are not known. TCRdb re-called the reads through MiXCR, storing one row per CDR3 protein. Of hundreds of thousands of distinct CDR3 sequences detected, about 28% appear once; the ten largest clones hold 20%. The starting material was cultured PBMCs, obtained from culture after CMV antigen stimulation. The receptors originated from a human donor in good health (CMV status not recorded). Some clones in this sample may be carry-over from other donors' samples.

This clonotype was picked up a small number of times. The genes are TRBV28 and TRBJ2-5; D may match TRBD1 or TRBD2 (5 bases each). The germline CDR1 and CDR2 sequences are MDHEN and SYDVKM. Trimming stripped 5 bases from V and 3 bases from J, with 22 bases between. The CDR3 contains 17 residues. The CDR3 loop is CASSPFVWGRSKETQYF. The CDR3 nucleotides are TGTGCCAGCAGTCCGTTTGTATGGGGACGGTCCAAAGAGACCCAGTACTTC.

This clonotype was seen a handful of times. This chain uses TRBV4-2 with TRBJ1-3; TRBD1 agrees at 8 bases. Germline trimming cut 0 bases from V and 4 bases from J; bases unmatched to any gene: 8. The length of the CDR3 is 17 residues. Germline loops: CDR1 LGHNA, CDR2 YNFKEQ. The DNA of the CDR3 is TGTGCCAGCAGCCAAGAGAGAGGACAGGGAGGAGGAAACACCATATATTTT. It is translated as CASSQERGQGGGNTIYF.

The chain recombines TRBV12-3 or TRBV12-4 with TRBJ2-2, with unresolved D. The length of the CDR3 is 16 residues. V lost 10 bases and J 0 bases, leaving 18 bases between the germline ends. CDR3 sequence: CATDQGPYTNTGELFF. CDR3 DNA: TGTGCCACTGACCAAGGACCCTACACGAACACCGGGGAGCTGTTTTTT.